The 10 T cell receptor beta chains given below trace back to one sample, sequenced in a study of cytomegalovirus exposure and HLA in healthy donors. The primer mix had 60 Vbeta and 13 Jbeta primers. This table comes from immunoSEQ multiplex PCR, and its TCRdb copy is limited to in-frame clones, with some not included. This table holds roughly 220,000 clones, roughly 68% found once. The sequenced sample was PBMCs. These receptors were collected from a man aged 35 to 55 in good health and CMV-seropositive.

This clone has more than one count but fewer than ten. V is TRBV6-1 and J is TRBJ2-7, with 9 bases matching TRBD1. From germline, CDR1 is MNHNS and CDR2 SASEGT. V was clipped by 6 bases and J by 6 bases; unmatched bases: 9. The CDR3 contains 14 residues. The CDR3 bases are TGTGCCAGCAGGTCGGGACAGGGCGCAGGCGAGCAGTACTTC. Amino acid sequence: CASRSGQGAGEQYF.

V is TRBV13 and J is TRBJ2-3; 10 nucleotides align to TRBD1. Germline assignment: CDR1 PRHDT and CDR2 FYEKMQ (reference sequence). V lost 4 bases to trimming and J lost 0 bases; unmatched junction nucleotides: 7. CDR3 length equals 17 residues. The CDR3 protein is CASSSRQGAASTDTQYF. As DNA, the CDR3 is TGTGCCAGCAGCTCCAGACAGGGGGCGGCTAGCACAGATACGCAGTATTTT.

V and J are TRBV6-1 and TRBJ1-2; the D gene is possibly TRBD1 (6 bases). With 5 bases removed from V and 2 bases from J, the gap between germline ends came to 9 bases. CDR3 length equals 13 residues. Germline CDR1 MNHNS, CDR2 SASEGT. DNA of the CDR3: TGTGCCAGCAGTTGGGACAAGAACTATGGCTACACCTTC. This gives the protein CASSWDKNYGYTF.

The V gene is TRBV4-2, the J gene TRBJ1-5; 10 nucleotides agree with TRBD1. The CDR3 totals 18 residues. Germline V CDR1 and CDR2: LGHNA, YNFKEQ. Losses at the gene ends were 1 base for V and 3 bases for J; bases not matched to a gene: 9. CDR3: CASSQVPGQGWNNQPQHF. CDR3 DNA sequence: TGTGCCAGCAGCCAAGTTCCGGGACAGGGGTGGAACAATCAGCCCCAGCATTTT.

The chain has TRBV4-3 and TRBJ2-2, with TRBD1 matching 7 bases. From germline, CDR1 is LGHNA and CDR2 YSLEER. Trimming removed 2 bases from V and 1 base from J; junction bases left unmatched: 10. The CDR3 length is 18 residues. CDR3 region: CASSQTVSRTGNTGELFF. The CDR3 DNA follows: TGCGCCAGCAGCCAAACCGTCTCGAGGACAGGGAACACCGGGGAGCTGTTTTTT.

The rearrangement links TRBV9 to TRBJ1-2; D uncertain. Trimming took 3 bases from V and 4 from J, leaving 7 bases between them. CDR3 length: 12 residues. The V gene's germline CDR1 is SGDLS and CDR2 YYNGEE. The CDR3: CASSDSLYGYTF. As DNA, the CDR3 is TGTGCCAGCAGCGACAGCCTCTATGGCTACACCTTC. The complete variable domain, with remaining parts taken from reference TRBV9 and TRBJ1-2, reads DSGVTQTPKHLITATGQRVTLRCSPRSGDLSVYWYQQSLDQGLQFLIQYYNGEERAKGNILERFSAQQFPDLHSELNLSSLELGDSALYFCASSDSLYGYTFGSGTRLTVV.

The rearrangement uses TRBV5-1 and TRBJ1-4; unclear D gene. V was shortened by 4 bases and J by 7 bases, with 20 bases between the two germline ends. This CDR3 is built from 16 residues. Germline V gene data show CDR1 as SGHRS and CDR2 as YFSETQ. The CDR3 reads CASSREGARNSEKLFF. The CDR3 coding sequence is TGCGCCAGCAGCCGTGAGGGTGCACGGAACTCTGAAAAACTGTTTTTT.

The rearrangement uses TRBV7-9 and TRBJ1-1; 7 nucleotides agree with TRBD1. The trim removed 5 bases at V and 0 bases at J, leaving 6 bases unmatched. The germline V gene has CDR1 SEHNR and CDR2 FQNEAQ (reference sequence). This CDR3 is 15 amino acids long. The DNA for the CDR3 is TGTGCCAGCAGCGCCCGGGACAGCATGAACACTGAAGCTTTCTTT. Residues: CASSARDSMNTEAFF.

The chain uses TRBV4-2 and TRBJ2-5; TRBD1 is a possible D gene (5 bases). The end of the DNA aligns better with TRBJ2-7, so the J call may be wrong. This CDR3 is built from 12 residues. The germline V gene encodes CDR1 LGHNA and CDR2 YNFKEQ. CDR3 region: CASSQQGYEQYF. Written as DNA, the CDR3 is TGTGCCAGCAGCCAACAGGGATACGAGCAGTACTTC.

This clone was recorded a few times. The chain combines TRBV2 with TRBJ2-7; the match to TRBD1 covers 8 bases. The V gene end was trimmed by 2 bases and the J gene end by 4 bases; junction bases not matched to a gene: 10. CDR1 SNHLY and CDR2 FYNNEI come from the germline V gene. This CDR3 comprises 16 residues. The CDR3: CASSEQAGGIGYEQYF. In DNA form, the CDR3 reads TGTGCCAGCAGTGAACAGGCAGGGGGCATCGGTTACGAGCAGTACTTC.